Given below is one T cell receptor (beta chain) in context. These data come from a study of blood T cell repertoires in COVID-19. Method: immunoSEQ multiplex PCR; TCRdb's copy keeps in-frame clones and lacks some. This sample has 140,000 or so clones, with 80% found just once. This receptor was obtained from a woman aged 45-65 years with acute or convalescent COVID-19. Sequenced input: peripheral blood.

The CDR3 reads CASSGSTGGEAFF. The DNA of the CDR3 is TGTGCCAGCAGCGGATCCACAGGGGGCGAAGCTTTCTTT. The rearrangement links TRBV9 to TRBJ1-1; 9 bases are shared with TRBD1. The germline V gene has CDR1 SGDLS and CDR2 YYNGEE. After removal of 3 bases from V and 8 bases from J, the junction contained 5 bases not matched to a gene. CDR3 length: 13 residues. The entire variable domain, with the rest obtained from reference TRBV9 and TRBJ1-1, is as follows: DSGVTQTPKHLITATGQRVTLRCSPRSGDLSVYWYQQSLDQGLQFLIQYYNGEERAKGNILERFSAQQFPDLHSELNLSSLELGDSALYFCASSGSTGGEAFFGQGTRLTVV.